A single sample is the source of the 10 T cell receptor beta chains below, sequenced in a study of shared clonotypes between healthy human individuals. Assay: immunoSEQ multiplex PCR; the TCRdb copy retains only in-frame clones and omits some. The sample has some 1.1 million clones, approximately 75% seen once. The sample consisted of memory CD4+ T cells from PBMCs. Sample subset: CD45RA-negative fraction. All receptors come from a man aged 18 to 29 in good health. Some clones in this sample may be carry-over from other donors' samples.

The rearrangement uses TRBV11-2 and TRBJ2-5; the D is unclear. Germline loops: CDR1 SGHAT, CDR2 FQNNGV. Between the trimmed V and J ends, which lost 3 bases and 8 bases, there was a span of 13 bases. This CDR3 region has 13 residues. The DNA of the CDR3 is TGTGCCAGCAGCTTCGGCCGCGCAGGTACCCAGTACTTC. This gives the protein CASSFGRAGTQYF.

In this sample, this clone turned up a few times. The rearrangement links TRBV9 to TRBJ2-1; possible D gene TRBD2, 5 bases. Trimming took 3 bases from V and 7 from J, leaving 11 bases between them. The CDR3 is 13 residues long. The germline V gene has CDR1 SGDLS and CDR2 YYNGEE. For the CDR3, the DNA is TGTGCCAGCAGCGCGGACTGGCTTAATGAGCAGTTCTTC. Amino acid sequence: CASSADWLNEQFF. Supplemented by reference TRBV9 and TRBJ2-1, the full variable domain reads DSGVTQTPKHLITATGQRVTLRCSPRSGDLSVYWYQQSLDQGLQFLIQYYNGEERAKGNILERFSAQQFPDLHSELNLSSLELGDSALYFCASSADWLNEQFFGPGTRLTVL.

The chain employs TRBV28 and TRBJ2-7; 8 nucleotides line up with TRBD1. Germline assignment: CDR1 MDHEN and CDR2 SYDVKM. V was clipped by 7 bases and J by 0 bases; unmatched bases: 11. The CDR3 covers 16 residues. The CDR3 sequence: CASTPSAGTGSYEQYF. Written as DNA, the CDR3 is TGTGCCAGCACCCCCTCCGCAGGGACAGGCTCCTACGAGCAGTACTTC.

This clone was seen more than once but under ten times. This specimen includes other DNA sequences encoding the same CDR3. The chain couples TRBV7-9 to TRBJ1-2; 9 nucleotides line up with TRBD1. Germline V gives CDR1 SEHNR, CDR2 FQNEAQ (reference sequence). There are 14 residues in the CDR3. J gave up 5 bases and V 4 bases, and 5 bases lay outside the gene matches. The CDR3 bases are TGTGCCAGCAGCTCCGGGACAGGGAATTATGGCTACACCTTC. This codes for CASSSGTGNYGYTF.

The rearrangement uses TRBV4-1 and TRBJ2-2; 12 nucleotides match TRBD2. Germline V lookup: CDR1 MGHRA, CDR2 YSYEKL. The CDR3 totals 16 residues. Trimming at V came to 4 bases and at J to 2 bases, leaving 2 bases not matched to a gene. CDR3 DNA sequence: TGCGCCAGCAGCCGACTAGCGGGAGTCAACACCGGGGAGCTGTTTTTT. The encoded protein is CASSRLAGVNTGELFF.

This clone was recorded at least ten times. Other DNA variants within this sample encode the same CDR3. The V gene is TRBV27, the J gene TRBJ1-5, with no clear D. This CDR3 contains 13 residues. Germline CDR1 and CDR2: MNHEY and SMNVEV (reference sequence). Deletions cut 7 bases from V and 0 bases from J, with 7 bases between. CDR3 nucleotide sequence: TGTGCCAGCACCGGAAATAGCAATCAGCCCCAGCATTTT. Its translation is CASTGNSNQPQHF.

V usage is TRBV10-2 and J usage is TRBJ1-1; TRBD1 matches at 7 bases. With V trimmed by 5 bases and J by 5 bases, 5 bases remained unmatched. The germline V gene has CDR1 WSHSY and CDR2 SAAADI. This CDR3 contains 13 residues. The DNA for the CDR3 is TGCGCCAGCAGTCAACAGGGGCGGACTGAAGCTTTCTTT. This encodes CASSQQGRTEAFF.

J is TRBJ1-4 and V is TRBV7-9, with 10 bases aligning to TRBD1. V trimming: 1 base; J trimming: 5 bases; junction bases outside the gene matches: 7. Germline V gene data show CDR1 as SEHNR and CDR2 as FQNEAQ (reference sequence). The CDR3 contains 17 residues. CDR3 in DNA: TGTGCCAGCAGCTTAGGCCCCCGGGACAGGGGCAATGAAAAACTGTTTTTT. It specifies CASSLGPRDRGNEKLFF.

This clone was observed once. The chain has TRBV28 and TRBJ2-5; a weak D match, TRBD1 (6 bases). The CDR3 runs to 17 residues. Looked up from germline, CDR1 is MDHEN and CDR2 is SYDVKM. V was pared by 4 bases and J by 3 bases, with 21 bases between. The CDR3 reads CASSWGTGRNNKETQYF. DNA of the CDR3: TGTGCCAGCAGTTGGGGCACAGGGCGCAATAATAAAGAGACCCAGTACTTC. Supplemented by reference TRBV28 and TRBJ2-5, the full variable domain reads DVKVTQSSRYLVKRTGEKVFLECVQDMDHENMFWYRQDPGLGLRLIYFSYDVKMKEKGDIPEGYSVSREKKERFSLILESASTNQTSMYLCASSWGTGRNNKETQYFGPGTRLLVL.

CDR3 in DNA: TGCGCCAGCAGTTCTACTAGCGGCAAATGGAATGAGCAGTTCTTC. Protein sequence: CASSSTSGKWNEQFF. V gene TRBV10-1 combines with J gene TRBJ2-1, with 8 bases lining up with TRBD2. The CDR3 loop spans 15 amino acids. Trimming cost V 5 bases and J 7 bases; bases outside gene matches: 10. Germline V lookup: CDR1 WNHNN, CDR2 SYGVQD (reference sequence).